This T cell receptor (beta chain) was captured in a study of T cell responses to AZD1222 COVID-19 vaccine. General study results and limits: Spike was spanned by vaccine-associated CD4 TCRs, with dominance at 160-218 and 743-854. It should be noted that donors were predominantly white British and more often female, and clonal diversity was possibly underestimated. In the spike-specific TCR repertoire, nearly half reportedly target unmutated variant regions. The number of AZD1222 recipients seropositive at baseline was only five or six.

The method was immunoSEQ multiplex PCR; TCRdb's version includes in-frame clones alone and lacks a portion of them. The sample yields about 190,000 clones, 90% to 95% seen once. A single count supports this clone. Its antigen is still unknown. The germline V gene has CDR1 SEHNR and CDR2 FQNEAQ (reference sequence). With 5 bases removed from V and 0 bases from J, the gap between germline ends came to 8 bases. The CDR3 loop spans 14 amino acids. The chain has TRBV7-9 and TRBJ1-5; weak D call: TRBD1 (6 bases). The receptor comes from an adult in good health. The sequencing here drew on peripheral blood, taken on day 0 of AZD1222 vaccination. CDR3 in DNA: TGTGCCAGCAGCCAAGGGGGTAGCAATCAGCCCCAGCATTTT. Protein sequence: CASSQGGSNQPQHF.